These 16 T cell receptor beta chains were sequenced from one sample in a study of shared clonotypes between healthy human individuals. The method was immunoSEQ multiplex PCR; TCRdb's version includes in-frame clones alone and lacks a portion of them. The top ten hold approximately 1.5% of the sample, which has about 1 million clones, around four fifths seen once. Input material: memory CD4+ T cells sorted from blood. Subset defined: CD45RA-negative fraction. These TCRs come from a man between 18 and 35 years old in good health.

This chain joins TRBV28 and TRBJ1-5; a possible D gene is TRBD1 (6 bases). The CDR3 is 15 amino acids. Trimming took 1 base from V and 4 from J, leaving 11 bases between them. CDR1 is MDHEN and CDR2 is SYDVKM in the germline V gene. This chain's CDR3 is CASSLSGASNQPQHF. Written as DNA, the CDR3 is TGTGCCAGCAGTTTATCGGGGGCGAGTAATCAGCCCCAGCATTTT.

V and J are TRBV30 and TRBJ2-5, with D unclear. Germline CDR1 and CDR2: GTSNPN and SVGIG (reference sequence). The V and J ends lost 5 bases and 5 bases respectively, with 12 bases between them. This CDR3 has 12 residues. The CDR3 DNA reads TGTGCCTGGGCCCCGCAAGCCGAGACCCAGTACTTC. Amino acids: CAWAPQAETQYF. Full variable domain (rest looked up from reference TRBV30 and TRBJ2-5): SQTIHQWPATLVQPVGSPLSLECTVEGTSNPNLYWYRQAAGRGLQLLFYSVGIGQISSEVPQNLSASRPQDRQFILSSKKLLLSDSGFYLCAWAPQAETQYFGPGTRLLVL.

The CDR3: CASSLDLNPPGEQYF. Written as DNA, the CDR3 is TGTGCCAGCAGCTTAGACCTCAATCCTCCTGGCGAGCAGTACTTC. The chain employs TRBV7-2 and TRBJ2-7, with D uncertain. The V gene's germline CDR1 is SGHTA and CDR2 FQGNSA. The CDR3 spans 15 residues. Trimming stripped 1 base from V and 6 bases from J, with 16 bases between. Full variable domain (rest looked up from reference TRBV7-2 and TRBJ2-7): GAGVSQSPSNKVTEKGKDVELRCDPISGHTALYWYRQSLGQGLEFLIYFQGNSAPDKSGLPSDRFSAERTGGSVSTLTIQRTQQEDSAVYLCASSLDLNPPGEQYFGPGTRLTVT.

This clone turned up a few times. The J gene is TRBJ1-4, the V gene TRBV9; tentative D call: TRBD1 (6 bases). The CDR3 runs 14 residues. CDR1 and CDR2 (germline): SGDLS, YYNGEE. V was clipped by 3 bases and J by 7 bases, with 13 bases between them. The CDR3 DNA follows: TGTGCCAGCAGCGAGGGGGTTTCTAGTGAAAAACTGTTTTTT. Translating gives CASSEGVSSEKLFF.

Of note for this clone: A junction end diverges from the germline sequence, so it may reflect a read error. This chain's CDR3 is CASSPLGPGNTIYF. The CDR3 nucleotides are TGTGCTAGCAGCCCGTTGGGGCCTGGAAACACCATATATTTT. This rearrangement joins TRBV7-7 to TRBJ1-3; tentatively, D is TRBD1 (5 bases). The CDR3 is 14 amino acids. CDR1 and CDR2 from the germline V gene are SSHAT and FNYEAQ (reference sequence).

This clone was seen many times. The chain is built from TRBV5-4 and TRBJ1-1; D unresolved. This CDR3 spans 14 amino acids. The V gene's germline CDR1 is SGHNT and CDR2 YYREEE (reference sequence). Trimming shortened V by 3 bases and J by 7 bases, and 16 bases separated the two germline ends. Written as DNA, the CDR3 is TGTGCCAGCAGCTCTCAAAATCTCGGGGTTGAAGCTTTCTTT. Its protein is CASSSQNLGVEAFF.

V gene TRBV30 combines with J gene TRBJ2-3; 12 nucleotides agree with TRBD2. The ends lost 0 bases at V and 1 base at J; junction bases unmatched: 8. This CDR3 contains 18 residues. Germline CDR1 is GTSNPN and CDR2 is SVGIG (reference sequence). The CDR3 region has the DNA TGTGCCTGGAGTGTTGTAACTAGCGGGGGGTGGGGCACAGATACGCAGTATTTT. Translating gives CAWSVVTSGGWGTDTQYF.

About this clone itself: The junction differs from germline at one of its ends, possibly a read error. CDR3 nucleotide sequence: TGTGCCAGCAGTTGGGGACAGGGTGATAGGTTCGCGCACTTC. This sequence encodes CASSWGQGDRFAHF. This chain uses TRBV27 with TRBJ2-7; 9 nucleotides agree with TRBD1. The CDR3 totals 14 residues. Germline V gene sequence: CDR1 MNHEY, CDR2 SMNVEV (reference sequence).

The chain combines TRBV7-9 with TRBJ1-2; 7 bases fit TRBD1. The CDR3 is made up of 14 amino acids. Losses at the gene ends were 5 bases for V and 4 bases for J; bases not matched to a gene: 7. The germline V gene has CDR1 SEHNR and CDR2 FQNEAQ (reference sequence). CDR3 in DNA: TGTGCCAGCAGCCCTGACAGGGATCGCTATGGCTACACCTTC. This gives the protein CASSPDRDRYGYTF.

This chain links TRBV5-1 with TRBJ1-1, with a tentative D call TRBD1 (6 bases). The CDR3 has 13 residues. Trimming pared 5 bases from V and 4 bases from J, leaving 12 bases between. Germline CDR1 and CDR2: SGHRS and YFSETQ. The CDR3 is CASSRATGTEAFF. The CDR3, as DNA: TGCGCCAGCAGTCGGGCGACAGGCACTGAAGCTTTCTTT. Based on the CDR3 plus reference TRBV5-1 and TRBJ1-1, the full variable domain is KAGVTQTPRYLIKTRGQQVTLSCSPISGHRSVSWYQQTPGQGLQFLFEYFSETQRNKGNFPGRFSGRQFSNSRSEMNVSTLELGDSALYLCASSRATGTEAFFGQGTRLTVV.

This clone was recorded a few times. Different DNA sequences within this sample yield the same CDR3. J is TRBJ1-5 and V is TRBV19; no firm D call. The V and J ends lost 5 bases and 4 bases respectively, with 9 bases between them. CDR3 size: 13 residues. Germline lookup yields CDR1 LNHDA and CDR2 SQIVND (reference sequence). CDR3 sequence (DNA): TGTGCCAGTAGTTCGGGTGGAAATCAGCCCCAGCATTTT. Residues: CASSSGGNQPQHF.

The chain couples TRBV28 to TRBJ2-6, with D hard to call. V was clipped by 0 bases and J by 0 bases, with 6 bases between them. Per the germline V gene, CDR1 is MDHEN and CDR2 is SYDVKM. The CDR3 totals 16 residues. DNA for the CDR3: TGTGCCAGCAGTTTATGGCATAGCTCTGGGGCCAACGTCCTGACTTTC. Translating gives CASSLWHSSGANVLTF.

The rearrangement uses TRBV19 and TRBJ2-2, with D tentatively TRBD1 or TRBD2 (5 bases each). CDR1 and CDR2 from the germline V gene are LNHDA and SQIVND (reference sequence). The CDR3 is 15 amino acids. V was trimmed by 10 bases and J by 0 bases, leaving 15 bases between them. The CDR3 region is CATTRDPSNTGELFF. CDR3 coding DNA: TGTGCCACCACCCGGGACCCATCGAACACCGGGGAGCTGTTTTTT.

This clone was picked up a small number of times. This chain connects TRBV15 to TRBJ1-1, with 11 bases aligning to TRBD1. The germline V gene has CDR1 LNHNV and CDR2 YYDKDF (reference sequence). V was clipped by 3 bases and J by 5 bases; unmatched bases: 2. The CDR3 length is 14 residues. CDR3 nucleotides: TGTGCCACCAGCAGTGGGACAGGGGGAACTGAAGCTTTCTTT. It codes for CATSSGTGGTEAFF.

J is TRBJ2-7 and V is TRBV29-1, with D possibly called TRBD1 or TRBD2 (6 bases each). V gave up 7 bases and J gave up 6 bases, with 19 bases separating them. This CDR3 region has 13 residues. Germline assignment: CDR1 SQVTM and CDR2 ANQGSEA. The DNA for the CDR3 is TGCAGCGCTGGTGGGGGGCGCATGGTCGAGCAGTACTTC. Its translation: CSAGGGRMVEQYF.

This clone was seen only a few times. The V and J genes are TRBV6-1 and TRBJ1-6; 7 bases agree with TRBD1. This CDR3 is 14 amino acids long. Trimming took 8 bases from V and 6 from J; bases not matched to a gene: 7. CDR1 and CDR2 (germline): MNHNS, SASEGT. Here the CDR3 reads CASLYRGFNSPLHF. DNA for the CDR3: TGTGCCAGCCTATACAGGGGATTTAATTCACCCCTCCACTTT.